This TCR beta chain came from a study of T cells after yellow fever vaccination (dated by TCRdb to about 2019). Notes on the research overall: The SMART-Seq v4 Ultra Low Input RNA kit was used to prepare libraries from fractions with low cell numbers. Blood was drawn at multiple timepoints before and after primary and secondary immunization, with bulk PBMC replicates and cell subsets isolated. To follow T-cell clones before and after both primary and booster YFV17D yellow fever vaccination, bulk TCR alpha and beta repertoires underwent longitudinal sequencing. Two healthy male donors, one aged 18 to 29 and one aged 30 to 40 years, were included in the cohort.

The germline V gene sets CDR1 to SGHRS and CDR2 to YFSETQ. Trimming costs V 1 base and J 7 bases, and their ends lie 15 bases apart. The CDR3 starts with the cysteine, ends with the phenylalanine, and has 14 residues. The sequence is cut down to CDR3 DNA, 42 bases in frame from base 1. The treatment or condition label for this specimen denotes: live attenuated yellow fever vaccine strain. PBMCs were isolated from peripheral blood using a standard Ficoll-Paque protocol. CD4 and CD8 T-cell fractions were isolated with Dynabeads CD4 and CD8 positive selection kits. TriZol was used to extract RNA from bulk PBMCs, from CD4 and CD8 fractions, and from dextramer-positive and dextramer-negative fractions. The run used an Illumina NovaSeq 6000. TCR cDNA was synthesized by 5'RACE template switching, which introduced a universal primer site and unique molecular identifiers. Priming for cDNA synthesis came from both the TCR alpha and TCR beta constant segments. Library amplification used two PCR steps, and the second PCR step added sample barcodes and sequencing adapters. Sequencing of libraries was performed on Illumina HiSeq 2500 (2x100 bp) or NovaSeq (2x150 bp). Per the original workflow: MIGEC was used to demultiplex reads and collapse the reads into UMI consensus sequences, and MiXCR was used for V(D)J alignment. Using edgeR on replicate PBMC samples, clonotypes were called vaccine-responding if FDR was below 0.01 and the log2 fold change was above 5 up to day 15. Bulk clonotypes were assigned CD4 or CD8 identity according to which sequenced CD4 or CD8 repertoire held them at higher abundance. The raw public reads went through TCRdb reprocessing: fastp at Q25, MiXCR clone calling, in-frame beta chains kept. All rows with the same CDR3 protein become a single entry with the most common DNA and genes. V and J calls and clone size were set by TCRdb, not the authors. The table for this sample lists 200,000 to 250,000 distinct CDR3 sequences; approximately 3% of them were counted only once. The leading ten clones occupy approximately 3% of the sample.

General findings and caveats noted by the study authors: A small share of clonotypes occurred in both CD4 and CD8 compartments, likely arising from convergent recombination. Compared with the primary T-cell response, the secondary T-cell response was faster but weaker, reaching its peak on day 5 rather than on day 15. After the booster, most of the clones that had expanded following primary vaccination were detected again (roughly 96% of CD4 and around 90% of CD8), which suggests that memory was broadly maintained. Because only a couple of donors were included in the study, the extent to which the findings can be generalized is limited. Computational filtering was needed because FACS-sorted repertoires could contain abundant contaminating clonotypes from the bulk population.

This clonotype was picked up many times. The target of this receptor is not known. The record has no base qualities; no much larger clone is one base away. The chain links TRBV5-1 with TRBJ2-7, and perhaps TRBD2 as D gene, on 5 matching bases. Sample: CD4+ T cells sorted from PBMCs, taken 10 days after the yellow fever booster vaccination. The TCR originated in a man aged 18 to 35 who received the YFV17D yellow fever vaccine. This receptor has the CDR3 CASSLKGTQREQYF. The DNA sequence reads TGCGCCAGCAGCTTGAAGGGCACCCAGCGGGAGCAGTACTTC.